This TCR beta chain was identified in a study of OX40 agonist ivuxolimab in advanced cancers. The CDR3 has 16 residues. Germline V gene sequence: CDR1 SGHTA, CDR2 FQGNSA. V shed 5 bases and J shed 0 bases, with 15 bases lying between them. This clone was seen once. Clones were sequenced by immunoSEQ multiplex PCR, and TCRdb holds only the in-frame ones, with some missing. This sample has about 82,000 clones, with roughly 83% found just once. V gene TRBV7-2 combines with J gene TRBJ2-3, with a tentative D call TRBD1 (5 bases). This sequence originates from an adult with an advanced solid tumor such as melanoma, head and neck, liver or kidney cancer. Sample: CD4+ or CD8+ T cells sorted from blood, taken in a trial of the OX40 agonist ivuxolimab. The CDR3 here is CASSPKTASSTDTQYF. The CDR3 nucleotides read TGTGCCAGCAGCCCCAAGACAGCGTCTAGCACAGATACGCAGTATTTT.